This entry describes one TCR beta chain. What it recognizes is unknown. Relative to the germline gene, one junction end is altered; a read error may explain this. Arm-PCR of CDR3 regions and iRepertoire HTBI primers were used to build TCR beta libraries. Via MiXCR, TCRdb re-called the multiplex PCR reads, giving one row per CDR3 protein. The table lists around 500,000 distinct CDR3 sequences, about a fifth of them singletons, with roughly 8% in the top ten. As to time point: persistent/refractory GD, antithyroid drugs over 5 years with positive TRAb. Isolated PBMC RNA provided the starting material for the TCR library. This sample is part of a study of regulatory T cells in long-lasting Graves disease. General study results and limits: Persistent disease was characterized by preferential usage of TRBV28, TRBJ1-2 and TRBJ2-5. The sample size was small, and this may have reduced accuracy.

From germline, CDR1 is SGHDT and CDR2 YYEEEE. The CDR3 runs to 15 residues. The sequenced sample was peripheral blood mononuclear cells (PBMCs), obtained when the disease was refractory, from a patient treated with antithyroid drugs. This rearrangement joins TRBV5-6 to TRBJ1-2; the match to TRBD1 covers 10 bases. The clonotype was recovered from a female donor with Graves disease. Here the CDR3 DNA reads TGTGCCACCAGCTTCTACGCCGGACAGGGGGGTGGCTACACCTTC. This codes for CATSFYAGQGGGYTF.